This T cell receptor beta chain was profiled in a study of T cell changes during pregnancy in multiple sclerosis. The V and J ends lost 1 base and 3 bases respectively, with 13 bases between them. This CDR3 is 16 amino acids long. Germline V gives CDR1 SGHTA, CDR2 FQGNSA. Measured with immunoSEQ multiplex PCR; TCRdb has only the in-frame clones, and not every one. The table has roughly 50,000 clones, 85% to 95% seen once. J is TRBJ2-1 and V is TRBV7-2, with a possible D match to TRBD2 (7 bases). The clonotype originates from a female donor with multiple sclerosis, enrolled in a pregnancy study. The source was CD4+ T cells from peripheral blood mononuclear cells, collected in the third trimester of pregnancy. CDR3 region: CASSLVAGAIYNEQFF. Here the CDR3 DNA reads TGTGCCAGCAGCTTAGTGGCGGGGGCGATCTACAATGAGCAGTTCTTC.